Shown below are 9 T cell receptor beta chains from a single sample sequenced in a study of OX40 agonist ivuxolimab in advanced cancers. This table comes from immunoSEQ multiplex PCR, and its TCRdb copy is limited to in-frame clones, with some not included. The sample yields tens of thousands of clones, approximately 91% seen once. The material was CD4+ or CD8+ T cells sorted from blood, obtained in a trial of the OX40 agonist ivuxolimab. All receptors come from an adult with an advanced solid tumor such as melanoma, head and neck, liver or kidney cancer.

This sequence joins TRBV19 and TRBJ2-7; weak D call: TRBD2 (6 bases). The CDR3 has 14 residues. Germline-derived CDR1 and CDR2 are LNHDA and SQIVND (reference sequence). V lost 5 bases, J lost 0 bases, and 11 bases lay in between. DNA of the CDR3: TGTGCCAGTAGTCCTACCGGGAGCTCCTACGAGCAGTACTTC. This gives the protein CASSPTGSSYEQYF.

This sequence joins TRBV7-9 and TRBJ1-2; D call uncertain. CDR3 length equals 13 residues. The germline gives CDR1 SEHNR, CDR2 FQNEAQ (reference sequence). Trimming removed 1 base at V and 7 bases at J, with 10 bases between. The DNA of the CDR3 is TGTGCCAGCAGCTTAGAGGCAGGCAGTGGCTACACCTTC. Amino acid sequence: CASSLEAGSGYTF.

The chain recombines TRBV9 with TRBJ2-6, with D perhaps matching TRBD1 or TRBD2 (6 bases each). Germline loops: CDR1 SGDLS, CDR2 YYNGEE. CDR3 length equals 15 residues. V dropped 6 bases and J dropped 0 bases, with 10 bases sitting between them. The CDR3 is CASTRGLSGANVLTF. The CDR3 DNA reads as TGTGCCAGCACCAGGGGACTCTCTGGGGCCAACGTCCTGACTTTC.

The rearrangement joins TRBV6-5 to TRBJ2-5, with D unclear. The V gene lost 1 base and the J gene lost 5 bases, with 8 bases spanning the gap. CDR3 length: 13 residues. CDR1 MNHEY and CDR2 SVGAGI come from the germline V gene. CDR3 loop: CASSYYGRETQYF. CDR3 DNA sequence: TGTGCCAGCAGTTACTACGGGCGGGAGACCCAGTACTTC.

The J gene is TRBJ2-1, the V gene TRBV27; a weak D match, TRBD2 (6 bases). The germline V gene has CDR1 MNHEY and CDR2 SMNVEV (reference sequence). Trimming stripped 4 bases from V and 7 bases from J, with 14 bases between. The CDR3 is 14 residues long. The CDR3 loop reads CASSSPRLGNEQFF. The CDR3, as DNA: TGTGCCAGCAGTTCCCCCAGACTAGGGAATGAGCAGTTCTTC.

This rearrangement joins TRBV21-1 to TRBJ2-7. TRBV21-1 is a known pseudogene. The CDR3 is 15 residues long. The CDR3 coding sequence is TGTGCCAGCAGCAAAGAGGATTCGGACCTCTACGAGCAGTACGTC. Residues: CASSKEDSDLYEQYV.

The rearrangement uses TRBV15 and TRBJ2-3, with TRBD2 as a possible D gene (6 bases). Germline CDR1 reads LNHNV; CDR2 reads YYDKDF (reference sequence). V was shortened by 4 bases and J by 3 bases, with 17 bases between the two germline ends. The length of the CDR3 is 16 residues. The CDR3 DNA sequence: TGTGCCACCAGCAAAGGACAAACCGGGGGTACAGATACGCAGTATTTT. Its protein product is CATSKGQTGGTDTQYF.

The J gene is TRBJ2-1, the V gene TRBV19, with 11 nucleotides matching TRBD1. CDR3 size: 14 residues. CDR1 LNHDA and CDR2 SQIVND come from the germline V gene (reference sequence). The ends lost 9 bases at V and 1 base at J; junction bases unmatched: 2. CDR3 DNA: TGTGCCAGCCGGGACAGGGGGTCCTACAATGAGCAGTTCTTC. Amino acid sequence: CASRDRGSYNEQFF. Variable domain in full (rest from reference TRBV19 and TRBJ2-1): DGGITQSPKYLFRKEGQNVTLSCEQNLNHDAMYWYRQDPGQGLRLIYYSQIVNDFQKGDIAEGYSVSREKKESFPLTVTSAQKNPTAFYLCASRDRGSYNEQFFGPGTRLTVL.

This clone was seen a handful of times. The genes are TRBV29-1 and TRBJ1-1; D call uncertain. Germline V gene data show CDR1 as SQVTM and CDR2 as ANQGSEA. CDR3 length: 12 amino acids. V shed 4 bases and J shed 6 bases, with 12 bases lying between them. The CDR3 DNA reads as TGCAGCGTTGTCCTCGAGGCCGCTGAAGCTTTCTTT. Amino acids: CSVVLEAAEAFF.